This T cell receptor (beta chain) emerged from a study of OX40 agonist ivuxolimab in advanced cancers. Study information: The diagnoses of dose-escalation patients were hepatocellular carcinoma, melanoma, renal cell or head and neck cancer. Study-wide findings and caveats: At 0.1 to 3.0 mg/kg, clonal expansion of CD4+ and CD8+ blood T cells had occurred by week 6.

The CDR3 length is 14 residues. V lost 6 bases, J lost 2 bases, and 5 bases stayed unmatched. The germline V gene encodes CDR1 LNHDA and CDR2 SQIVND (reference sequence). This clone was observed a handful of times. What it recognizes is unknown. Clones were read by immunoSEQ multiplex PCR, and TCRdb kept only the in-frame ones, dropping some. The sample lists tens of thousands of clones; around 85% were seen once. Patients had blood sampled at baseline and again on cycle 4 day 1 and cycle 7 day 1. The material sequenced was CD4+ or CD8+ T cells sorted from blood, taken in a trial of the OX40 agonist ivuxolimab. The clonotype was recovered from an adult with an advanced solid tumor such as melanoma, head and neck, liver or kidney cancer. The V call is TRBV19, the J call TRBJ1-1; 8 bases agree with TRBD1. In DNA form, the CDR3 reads TGTGCCAGTAGCTTGACAGGGGTCAACACTGAAGCTTTCTTT. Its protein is CASSLTGVNTEAFF. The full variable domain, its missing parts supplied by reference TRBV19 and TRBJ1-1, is DGGITQSPKYLFRKEGQNVTLSCEQNLNHDAMYWYRQDPGQGLRLIYYSQIVNDFQKGDIAEGYSVSREKKESFPLTVTSAQKNPTAFYLCASSLTGVNTEAFFGQGTRLTVV.